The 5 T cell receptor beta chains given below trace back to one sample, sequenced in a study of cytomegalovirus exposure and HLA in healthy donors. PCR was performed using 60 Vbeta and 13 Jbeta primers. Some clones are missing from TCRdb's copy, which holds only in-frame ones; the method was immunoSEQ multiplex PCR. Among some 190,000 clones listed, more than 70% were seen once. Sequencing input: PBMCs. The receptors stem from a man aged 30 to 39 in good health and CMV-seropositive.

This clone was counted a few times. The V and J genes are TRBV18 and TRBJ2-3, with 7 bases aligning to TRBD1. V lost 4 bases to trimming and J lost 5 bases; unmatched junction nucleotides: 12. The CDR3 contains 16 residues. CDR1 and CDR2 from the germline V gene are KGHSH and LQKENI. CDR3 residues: CASSLRQGRVGDTQYF. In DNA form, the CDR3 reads TGTGCCAGCTCACTACGACAGGGACGAGTGGGAGATACGCAGTATTTT.

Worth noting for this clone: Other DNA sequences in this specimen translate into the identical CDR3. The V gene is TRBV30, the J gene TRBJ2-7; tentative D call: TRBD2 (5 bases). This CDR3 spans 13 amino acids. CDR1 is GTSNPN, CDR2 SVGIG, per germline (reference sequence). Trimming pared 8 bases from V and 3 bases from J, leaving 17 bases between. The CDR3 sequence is CAGGRGLGYEQYF. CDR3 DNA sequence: TGTGCCGGTGGGAGAGGCCTCGGCTACGAGCAGTACTTC.

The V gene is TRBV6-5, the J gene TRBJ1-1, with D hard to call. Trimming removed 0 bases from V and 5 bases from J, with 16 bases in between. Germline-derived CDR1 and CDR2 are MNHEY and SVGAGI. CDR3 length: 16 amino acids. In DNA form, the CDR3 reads TGTGCCAGCAGTTACTCGAGTGGCAGAGGGATAACTGAAGCTTTCTTT. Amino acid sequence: CASSYSSGRGITEAFF.

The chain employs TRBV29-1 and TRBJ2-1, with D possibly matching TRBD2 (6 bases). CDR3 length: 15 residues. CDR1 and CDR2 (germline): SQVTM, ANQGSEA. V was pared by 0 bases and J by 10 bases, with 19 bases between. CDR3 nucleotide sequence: TGCAGCGTTGAAGATTGGCGGGGTTTTGAGGGCGAGCAGTTCTTC. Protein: CSVEDWRGFEGEQFF.

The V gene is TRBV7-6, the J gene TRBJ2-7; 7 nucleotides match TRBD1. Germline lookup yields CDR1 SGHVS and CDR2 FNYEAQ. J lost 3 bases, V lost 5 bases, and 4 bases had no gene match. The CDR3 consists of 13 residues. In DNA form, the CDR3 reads TGTGCCAGCAGCCTTGCAGGGGGCTACGAGCAGTACTTC. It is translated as CASSLAGGYEQYF.